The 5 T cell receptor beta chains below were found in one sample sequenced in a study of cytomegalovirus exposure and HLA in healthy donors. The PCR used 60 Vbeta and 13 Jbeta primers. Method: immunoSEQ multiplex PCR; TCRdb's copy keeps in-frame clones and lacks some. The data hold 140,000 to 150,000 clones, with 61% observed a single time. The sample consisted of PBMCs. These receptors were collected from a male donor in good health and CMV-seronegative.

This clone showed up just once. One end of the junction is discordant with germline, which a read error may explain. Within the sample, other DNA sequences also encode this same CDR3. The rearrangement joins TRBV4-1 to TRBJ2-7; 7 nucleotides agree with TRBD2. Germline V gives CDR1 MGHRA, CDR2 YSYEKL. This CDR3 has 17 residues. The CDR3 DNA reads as TGCGCTAGCAGCCAAGATTGGTCGCGGGGGAGCTCCTACGAGCAGTACTTC. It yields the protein CASSQDWSRGSSYEQYF.

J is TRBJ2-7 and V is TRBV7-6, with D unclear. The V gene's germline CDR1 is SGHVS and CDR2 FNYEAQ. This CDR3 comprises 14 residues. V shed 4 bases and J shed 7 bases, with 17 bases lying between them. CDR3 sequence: CASSSSLTALEQYF. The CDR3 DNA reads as TGTGCCAGCAGCTCCAGCCTCACAGCTCTGGAGCAGTACTTC.

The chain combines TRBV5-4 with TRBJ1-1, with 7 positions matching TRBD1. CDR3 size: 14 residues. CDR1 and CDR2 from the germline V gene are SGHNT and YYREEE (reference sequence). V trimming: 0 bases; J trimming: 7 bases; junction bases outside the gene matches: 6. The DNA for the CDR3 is TGTGCCAGCAGCTTGGCAACAGGGGTTTATGAAGCTTTCTTT. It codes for CASSLATGVYEAFF.

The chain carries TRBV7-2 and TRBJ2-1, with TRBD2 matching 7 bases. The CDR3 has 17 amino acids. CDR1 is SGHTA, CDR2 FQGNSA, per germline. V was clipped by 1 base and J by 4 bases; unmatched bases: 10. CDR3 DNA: TGTGCCAGCAGCTTAGACAGTTGGGGGGGGATTTACAATGAGCAGTTCTTC. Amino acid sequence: CASSLDSWGGIYNEQFF.

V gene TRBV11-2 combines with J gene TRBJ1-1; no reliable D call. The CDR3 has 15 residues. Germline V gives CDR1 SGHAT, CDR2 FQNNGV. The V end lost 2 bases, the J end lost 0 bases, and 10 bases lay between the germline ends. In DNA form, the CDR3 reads TGTGCCAGCAGCTTATACGACAACTTGAACACTGAAGCTTTCTTT. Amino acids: CASSLYDNLNTEAFF.